This paragraph reports one T cell receptor beta chain. Trimming stripped 3 bases from V and 7 bases from J, with 15 bases between. This CDR3 has 14 residues. Germline assignment: CDR1 MNHNS and CDR2 SASEGT. The data were obtained in a study of chemoradiotherapy in HPV16-positive cancers. Clones were sequenced by immunoSEQ multiplex PCR, and TCRdb holds only the in-frame ones, with some missing. The sample carries 65,000 to 80,000 clones, roughly 90% recorded once. The source material was blood, sampled from a patient who underwent chemoradiotherapy. The TCR originated in a human donor with HPV-associated anogenital cancer. The chain uses TRBV6-1 and TRBJ1-2; TRBD1 might be the D (6 bases). The CDR3 loop is CASSDGPGTSGYTF. The CDR3 DNA is TGTGCCAGCAGTGATGGTCCAGGGACAAGTGGCTACACCTTC.